A single sample gave rise to the 10 T cell receptor beta chains below, sequenced in a study of CD8 T cells in Susac syndrome. Reverse transcription of roughly 0.5 to 1 ug RNA was carried out with random hexamers. TCRdb called the immunoSEQ multiplex PCR reads again in MiXCR, with one record for every CDR3 protein. The sample records about 240,000 distinct CDR3 sequences, roughly 95% being singletons. The source material was CD4+ T cells from PBMCs. The receptors were sampled from a human donor with Susac syndrome.

The sample holds one count of this clonotype. The chain's CDR3 is CASSHRDRGETQYF. Here the CDR3 DNA reads TGTGCCAGCAGCCATAGGGACAGGGGGGAGACCCAGTACTTC. This chain connects TRBV9 to TRBJ2-5, with 11 bases lining up with TRBD1. Germline V gene data show CDR1 as SGDLS and CDR2 as YYNGEE. With V trimmed by 4 bases and J by 5 bases, 4 bases remained unmatched. The length of the CDR3 is 14 residues.

The rearrangement links TRBV5-1 to TRBJ2-7; D assignment may be TRBD1 or TRBD2 (5 bases each). V was cut by 4 bases and J by 3 bases, with 11 bases left in between. CDR1 and CDR2 from the germline V gene are SGHRS and YFSETQ. CDR3 length equals 13 residues. CDR3 nucleotides: TGCGCCAGCAGCGTGGGACGGGGCTACGAGCAGTACTTC. Translating gives CASSVGRGYEQYF.

This sequence joins TRBV19 and TRBJ2-2; maybe TRBD1 (6 bases). The CDR3 covers 12 residues. Looked up from germline, CDR1 is LNHDA and CDR2 is SQIVND (reference sequence). V lost 9 bases and J 7 bases, leaving 12 bases between the germline ends. The CDR3 sequence is CASTGYIGELFF. The CDR3 DNA reads as TGTGCCAGCACAGGGTATATCGGGGAGCTGTTTTTT.

The V and J genes are TRBV29-1 and TRBJ2-1; 7 bases match TRBD2. Germline lookup yields CDR1 SQVTM and CDR2 ANQGSEA. After removal of 7 bases from V and 2 bases from J, the junction contained 8 bases not matched to a gene. The CDR3 runs 14 residues. In DNA, the CDR3 is TGCAGCGCCAAACCTAGCGGAGCCTACAATGAGCAGTTCTTC. Translating it yields CSAKPSGAYNEQFF.

V gene TRBV20-1 combines with J gene TRBJ2-3; 7 positions match TRBD2. V shed 7 bases, J shed 1 base, and the junction held 8 bases outside the gene matches. This CDR3 is built from 14 residues. Germline lookup yields CDR1 DFQATT and CDR2 SNEGSKA (reference sequence). The CDR3 protein is CSGGEGSRTDTQYF. The DNA for the CDR3 is TGCAGTGGAGGGGAGGGAAGTCGCACAGATACGCAGTATTTT.

V gene TRBV5-4 combines with J gene TRBJ1-1, with D maybe TRBD1 (6 bases). CDR1 and CDR2 from the germline V gene are SGHNT and YYREEE (reference sequence). This CDR3 is built from 16 residues. Trimming took off 4 bases at V and 5 bases at J, with 21 bases between the two ends. This CDR3 reads CASSPYPTGTLTEAFF. The CDR3 bases are TGTGCCAGCAGCCCCTACCCTACAGGGACCTTGACTGAAGCTTTCTTT.

This chain uses TRBV6-5 with TRBJ2-7, with D maybe TRBD2 (6 bases). Trimming took 2 bases from V and 4 from J, leaving 15 bases between them. The length of the CDR3 is 15 residues. Germline-derived CDR1 and CDR2 are MNHEY and SVGAGI. DNA of the CDR3: TGTGCCAGCAGTTACGACGGGAGCCCGTCATACGAGCAGTACTTC. It codes for CASSYDGSPSYEQYF.

The V and J genes are TRBV30 and TRBJ1-4, with 7 bases identical to TRBD1. Germline V gene sequence: CDR1 GTSNPN, CDR2 SVGIG (reference sequence). The CDR3 has 19 amino acids. The V gene end was trimmed by 3 bases and the J gene end by 0 bases; junction bases not matched to a gene: 16. Here the CDR3 reads CAWSIGRRTGYATNEKLFF. The DNA of the CDR3 is TGTGCCTGGAGCATAGGGAGACGGACAGGTTATGCAACTAATGAAAAACTGTTTTTT.

V usage is TRBV6-2 or TRBV6-3 and J usage is TRBJ2-7, with 9 bases matching TRBD2. This CDR3 contains 13 residues. Germline lookup yields CDR1 MNHEY and CDR2 SVGEGT. The J segment lost 6 bases and the V segment lost 8 bases, leaving 8 bases of the junction unmatched. CDR3 amino acids: CASGLAIGLEQYF. Here the CDR3 DNA reads TGTGCCAGCGGACTAGCGATCGGGCTCGAGCAGTACTTC.

This chain links TRBV15 with TRBJ1-2; no definite D call. This CDR3 spans 12 amino acids. V was pared by 8 bases and J by 7 bases, with 14 bases between. From germline, CDR1 is LNHNV and CDR2 YYDKDF (reference sequence). CDR3 bases: TGTGCCACCCTTAACGTCGTGAGTGGCTACACCTTC. Its protein is CATLNVVSGYTF. Using reference TRBV15 and TRBJ1-2 for the parts outside the CDR3, the full variable domain is DAMVIQNPRYQVTQFGKPVTLSCSQTLNHNVMYWYQQKSSQAPKLLFHYYDKDFNNEADTPDNFQSRRPNTSFCFLDIRSPGLGDTAMYLCATLNVVSGYTFGSGTRLTVV.